This TCR beta chain emerged from a study of T-cell memory formation after mild COVID-19. Across the study: Clusters of TCRs were largely donor specific. Whole-study findings and limits: In pre-infection memory, a portion of responding clones appeared, which suggested that cross-reactive memory joined. Contracting clones localized mainly to CM and EM when CD4+ and mainly to EMRA when CD8+. Clones contracting across day 15 to 85 had a balanced CD4/CD8 profile; later expanding clones leaned CD4+.

TCRdb processed the 5' RACE reads anew with MiXCR; each CDR3 protein has one entry. The table has roughly 120,000 distinct CDR3 sequences, about 16% seen once. J gave up 5 bases and V 5 bases, and 3 bases lay outside the gene matches. This CDR3 is 13 amino acids long. Germline V lookup: CDR1 LNHNV, CDR2 YYDKDF (reference sequence). In the case of this clonotype: Its antigen is still unknown.

Sequenced sample: PBMCs or a T cell subset sorted from them (not recorded which). This sequence originates from an adult woman who had mild COVID-19 (a few samples of this study predate the infection). Cell type and time point are not known. The rearrangement uses TRBV15 and TRBJ2-7; TRBD1 matches 10 bases. CDR3 in amino acids: CATSLDRGDEQYF. CDR3 coding DNA: TGTGCCACCAGCCTGGACAGGGGGGACGAGCAGTACTTC.